The rows below give T cell receptor beta chains drawn from one sample of a study of blood T cell repertoires in COVID-19. Using immunoSEQ multiplex PCR, the repertoire was profiled, and TCRdb retains in-frame clones only, with some absent. The sample gives approximately 210,000 clones, around 94% of which show up once; 0.76% is in the top ten. The specimen sequenced was peripheral blood. The receptors were gathered from a man in his thirties or forties with COVID-19, enrolled during active disease. CDR3s include the opening cysteine and the closing phenylalanine or tryptophan. The D gene is left open where the match is weak. The listing skips clone size in some rows; elsewhere it reads once, few, many or a size class.

once	TRBV3-1/TRBV3-2	NA	TRBJ1-4	CASSQGPGSLFF	TGTGCCAGCAGCCAAGGGCCGGGGAGTCTGTTTTTT
NA	TRBV5-1	NA	TRBJ1-1	CASQTEANTEAFF	TGCGCCAGCCAGACAGAGGCGAACACTGAAGCTTTCTTT
NA	TRBV19	TRBD1	TRBJ1-6	CASSRDRVDSPLHF	TGTGCCAGTAGCCGGGACAGGGTGGATTCACCCCTCCACTTT
NA	TRBV6-5	NA	TRBJ1-2	CASSPEAGEGYGYTF	TGTGCCAGCAGCCCGGAGGCGGGGGAGGGCTATGGCTACACCTTC
NA	TRBV19	NA	TRBJ1-3	CASDDRTYTIYF	TGTGCCAGTGACGACAGGACCTACACCATATATTTT
NA	TRBV5-4	TRBD2	TRBJ2-7	CASSLVPTSGVSYEQYF	TGTGCCAGCAGCTTGGTTCCCACTAGCGGGGTCTCCTACGAGCAGTACTTC
NA	TRBV11-2	NA	TRBJ1-2	CASSLVQTSNYGYTF	TGTGCCAGCAGCTTAGTACAAACCTCTAACTATGGCTACACCTTC
NA	TRBV10-3	TRBD1	TRBJ2-7	CASALTRGSPFYEQYF	TGTGCCAGCGCCCTAACCAGGGGGTCCCCTTTCTACGAGCAGTACTTC
NA	TRBV5-1	TRBD1	TRBJ1-6	CASSLEGQGYSPLHF	TGCGCCAGCAGCTTGGAGGGACAGGGTTATTCACCCCTCCACTTT
NA	TRBV12-3/TRBV12-4	NA	TRBJ1-6	CASSLSLSPLHF	TGTGCCAGCAGTTTGAGTTTGTCACCCCTCCACTTT
NA	TRBV3-1/TRBV3-2	TRBD2	TRBJ2-7	CASSAGTSGGAGEQYF	TGTGCCAGCAGTGCCGGGACTAGCGGGGGGGCCGGCGAGCAGTACTTC
NA	TRBV10-3	TRBD1	TRBJ1-1	CAITRTGGFAEAFF	TGTGCCATCACCCGGACAGGGGGTTTCGCTGAAGCTTTCTTT
once	TRBV30	NA	TRBJ1-5	CAWSFRQGGNQPQHF	TGTGCCTGGAGTTTTAGGCAGGGTGGCAATCAGCCCCAGCATTTT
NA	TRBV19	NA	TRBJ2-2	CASSRQGRDGELFF	TGTGCCAGTAGTAGGCAGGGGAGGGACGGGGAGCTGTTTTTT